Listed here are 20 T cell receptor beta chains from one sample, sequenced in a study of cytomegalovirus exposure and HLA in healthy donors. Researchers ran the PCR with 60 Vbeta and 13 Jbeta primers. The repertoire was sequenced with immunoSEQ multiplex PCR; TCRdb's copy has only in-frame clones and lacks some. The sample lists tens of thousands of clones; around 70% were seen once. The sequencing sample was made of PBMCs. These receptors originate from a man aged 55 to 70 in good health and CMV-seronegative.

This clone was seen a handful of times. DNA of the CDR3: TGTGCCAGCAGTGAAGAGAGGGACTACGAGCAGTACTTC. Translating it yields CASSEERDYEQYF. This chain links TRBV6-1 with TRBJ2-7, with D tentatively TRBD2 (5 bases). Trimming shortened V by 1 base and J by 3 bases, and 7 bases separated the two germline ends. Germline V gene sequence: CDR1 MNHNS, CDR2 SASEGT. The CDR3 is made up of 13 amino acids.

The chain joins TRBV4-1 to TRBJ1-2; 10 bases map to TRBD1. The germline V gene has CDR1 MGHRA and CDR2 YSYEKL. The CDR3 contains 14 residues. J gave up 8 bases and V 2 bases, and 5 bases lay outside the gene matches. The CDR3 region is CASSQPGQGFGYTF. CDR3 DNA sequence: TGCGCCAGCAGCCAACCGGGACAGGGGTTCGGCTACACCTTC.

There are a few counts of this clone. This chain joins TRBV29-1 and TRBJ2-7; D ambiguous. Germline V CDR1 and CDR2: SQVTM, ANQGSEA. Trimming removed 6 bases from V and 1 base from J, with 13 bases in between. The CDR3 runs to 13 residues. As DNA, the CDR3 is TGCAGCGTCATGTTCACAGCATCCTACGAGCAGTACTTC. This gives the protein CSVMFTASYEQYF.

About this clone: The same CDR3 arises from other DNA sequences in this sample as well. The chain has TRBV7-2 and TRBJ2-3; 10 nucleotides agree with TRBD2. This CDR3 comprises 16 residues. The V gene's germline CDR1 is SGHTA and CDR2 FQGNSA. The ends lost 1 base at V and 6 bases at J; junction bases unmatched: 7. The CDR3 reads CASSLGASGGTDTQYF. CDR3 nucleotide sequence: TGTGCCAGCAGCTTAGGGGCTAGCGGGGGTACGGATACGCAGTATTTT.

This chain uses TRBV19 with TRBJ2-3; TRBD1 is a possible D gene (6 bases). The CDR3 is made up of 14 amino acids. Germline V lookup: CDR1 LNHDA, CDR2 SQIVND (reference sequence). V lost 4 bases and J lost 3, with 11 bases in between. CDR3 protein: CASSSTGNTDTQYF. DNA for the CDR3: TGTGCCAGTAGTAGTACAGGGAATACAGATACGCAGTATTTT. The whole variable domain, filled in from reference TRBV19 and TRBJ2-3, reads DGGITQSPKYLFRKEGQNVTLSCEQNLNHDAMYWYRQDPGQGLRLIYYSQIVNDFQKGDIAEGYSVSREKKESFPLTVTSAQKNPTAFYLCASSSTGNTDTQYFGPGTRLTVL.

The CDR3 protein is CASSLSSGGAYNEQFF. For the CDR3, the DNA is TGTGCCAGCAGCTTATCTAGCGGGGGGGCCTACAATGAGCAGTTCTTC. The chain carries TRBV7-2 and TRBJ2-1; 12 bases agree with TRBD2. Germline CDR1 reads SGHTA; CDR2 reads FQGNSA. V dropped 2 bases and J dropped 2; count of bases not matched to a gene: 1. This CDR3 has 16 residues.

The chain combines TRBV5-6 with TRBJ1-6; D unresolved. V was cut by 4 bases and J by 0 bases, with 8 bases left in between. This CDR3 is built from 15 residues. The germline V gene has CDR1 SGHDT and CDR2 YYEEEE. CDR3 amino acids: CASSPSSSYNSPLHF. As DNA, the CDR3 is TGTGCCAGCAGCCCGTCGAGCTCCTATAATTCACCCCTCCACTTT.

This clone showed up just a few times. This sequence joins TRBV10-1 and TRBJ1-1, with 7 bases fitting TRBD1. This CDR3 has 14 amino acids. Germline-derived CDR1 and CDR2 are WNHNN and SYGVQD (reference sequence). The junction had 4 bases not matched to a gene; V was cut back by 4 bases and J by 2 bases. CDR3 coding DNA: TGCGCCAGCAGTGCTGACAGGGCAAACACTGAAGCTTTCTTT. Its translation is CASSADRANTEAFF.

This chain uses TRBV4-3 with TRBJ2-3, with 14 bases fitting TRBD2. Germline V gene lookup returns CDR1 LGHNA and CDR2 YSLEER. This CDR3 region has 17 residues. V was clipped by 3 bases and J by 4 bases; unmatched bases: 6. In nucleotides, the CDR3 is TGCGCCAGCAGCCAGGGGACTAGCGGGGGTTGGGCAGATACGCAGTATTTT. Amino acids: CASSQGTSGGWADTQYF.

In its sample, this clone is large. The chain combines TRBV6-4 with TRBJ1-2; D uncertain. Trimming removed 3 bases at V and 2 bases at J, with 10 bases between. CDR3 length equals 14 residues. Germline CDR1 and CDR2: MRHNA and SNTAGT. The CDR3 spells CASSEELGNYGYTF. The DNA for the CDR3 is TGTGCCAGCAGTGAGGAATTGGGCAACTATGGCTACACCTTC.

The chain recombines TRBV25-1 with TRBJ2-6; the match to TRBD1 covers 11 bases. Germline-derived CDR1 and CDR2 are MGHDK and SYGVNS. This CDR3 region has 18 residues. With 8 bases clipped from V and 0 bases from J, the junction kept 9 bases outside the gene matches. Written as DNA, the CDR3 is TGTGCCAGCGGGGACCTCGGGACAGGGGGCTCTGGGGCCAACGTCCTGACTTTC. This sequence encodes CASGDLGTGGSGANVLTF.

This clone was detected only once. The chain combines TRBV25-1 with TRBJ2-7; 7 nucleotides agree with TRBD1. The CDR3 is 15 amino acids. V shed 3 bases and J 3 bases; nucleotides not matched to a gene: 8. Per germline, CDR1 MGHDK and CDR2 SYGVNS. In nucleotides, the CDR3 is TGTGCCAGCAGTGATCCAGGGGGTGTAGTCTACGAGCAGTACTTC. Translation gives CASSDPGGVVYEQYF.

The rearrangement uses TRBV19 and TRBJ2-5; TRBD1 aligns across 8 bases. This CDR3 is 13 amino acids long. Germline trimming cut 5 bases from V and 8 bases from J; bases unmatched to any gene: 7. The germline CDR1 and CDR2 sequences are LNHDA and SQIVND (reference sequence). The CDR3, as DNA: TGTGCCAGTAGTCCTCGGACAGGGAGTACCCAGTACTTC. This codes for CASSPRTGSTQYF. Full variable domain (rest looked up from reference TRBV19 and TRBJ2-5): DGGITQSPKYLFRKEGQNVTLSCEQNLNHDAMYWYRQDPGQGLRLIYYSQIVNDFQKGDIAEGYSVSREKKESFPLTVTSAQKNPTAFYLCASSPRTGSTQYFGPGTRLLVL.

The gene calls are TRBV7-2 and TRBJ2-1, with 12 positions matching TRBD2. This CDR3 spans 16 amino acids. The germline V gene encodes CDR1 SGHTA and CDR2 FQGNSA. Unmatched junction bases numbered 4, after V lost 0 bases and J lost 7 bases. DNA for the CDR3: TGTGCCAGCAGCTTAGCGCGACTAGCGGGAGTTAATGAGCAGTTCTTC. Amino acids: CASSLARLAGVNEQFF. Filled out from reference TRBV7-2 and TRBJ2-1, the complete variable domain reads GAGVSQSPSNKVTEKGKDVELRCDPISGHTALYWYRQSLGQGLEFLIYFQGNSAPDKSGLPSDRFSAERTGGSVSTLTIQRTQQEDSAVYLCASSLARLAGVNEQFFGPGTRLTVL.

This clone came up once. The rearrangement joins TRBV5-4 to TRBJ2-5; D unresolved. V was cut by 1 base and J by 9 bases, with 13 bases left in between. Germline-derived CDR1 and CDR2 are SGHNT and YYREEE (reference sequence). There are 13 residues in the CDR3. Here the CDR3 DNA reads TGTGCCAGCAGCTTGCCTGACTTGGGTGCCCAGTACTTC. This encodes CASSLPDLGAQYF.

The chain's CDR3 is CASSARDTYSTDTQYF. The CDR3 region has the DNA TGTGCCAGCAGCGCCCGGGACACCTACTCCACAGATACGCAGTATTTT. The chain couples TRBV7-9 to TRBJ2-3, with D perhaps TRBD1 (6 bases). Trimming shortened V by 5 bases and J by 2 bases, and 17 bases separated the two germline ends. Germline loops: CDR1 SEHNR, CDR2 FQNEAQ (reference sequence). The CDR3 length is 16 residues.

The table lists this clone with a few counts. J is TRBJ1-3 and V is TRBV5-1; TRBD1 agrees at 8 bases. The germline CDR1 and CDR2 sequences are SGHRS and YFSETQ. CDR3 size: 16 residues. With V trimmed by 0 bases and J by 8 bases, 10 bases remained unmatched. The CDR3 DNA reads TGCGCCAGCAGCTTGGCCTTGAGCAGGGGGCAGGACACCATATATTTT. It is translated as CASSLALSRGQDTIYF.

This clone turned up a few times. The chain combines TRBV30 with TRBJ2-1, with D maybe TRBD2 (5 bases). Germline CDR1 and CDR2: GTSNPN and SVGIG (reference sequence). The CDR3 has 11 amino acids. Trimming cost V 2 bases and J 9 bases, with 8 bases left between them. In DNA, the CDR3 is TGTGCCTGGAGTCAGGACTCTGAGCAGTTCTTC. It codes for CAWSQDSEQFF.

In its sample, this clone was seen a few times. The chain couples TRBV30 to TRBJ2-3, with 10 bases lining up with TRBD2. Germline-derived CDR1 and CDR2 are GTSNPN and SVGIG (reference sequence). This CDR3 is built from 15 residues. V lost 0 bases and J lost 5; bases outside the gene matches: 5. CDR3 bases: TGTGCCTGGAGTGTTTTAGCGGGGGGTGGAGATACGCAGTATTTT. It is translated as CAWSVLAGGGDTQYF. Combining the CDR3 with reference TRBV30 and TRBJ2-3 gives the whole variable domain SQTIHQWPATLVQPVGSPLSLECTVEGTSNPNLYWYRQAAGRGLQLLFYSVGIGQISSEVPQNLSASRPQDRQFILSSKKLLLSDSGFYLCAWSVLAGGGDTQYFGPGTRLTVL.

This chain joins TRBV4-1 and TRBJ2-5, with TRBD2 matching over 9 bases. CDR3 length equals 15 residues. V lost 2 bases to trimming and J lost 5 bases; unmatched junction nucleotides: 6. Per germline, CDR1 MGHRA and CDR2 YSYEKL. CDR3 amino acids: CASSQWGLAYETQYF. The CDR3 bases are TGCGCCAGCAGCCAATGGGGACTAGCTTACGAGACCCAGTACTTC.